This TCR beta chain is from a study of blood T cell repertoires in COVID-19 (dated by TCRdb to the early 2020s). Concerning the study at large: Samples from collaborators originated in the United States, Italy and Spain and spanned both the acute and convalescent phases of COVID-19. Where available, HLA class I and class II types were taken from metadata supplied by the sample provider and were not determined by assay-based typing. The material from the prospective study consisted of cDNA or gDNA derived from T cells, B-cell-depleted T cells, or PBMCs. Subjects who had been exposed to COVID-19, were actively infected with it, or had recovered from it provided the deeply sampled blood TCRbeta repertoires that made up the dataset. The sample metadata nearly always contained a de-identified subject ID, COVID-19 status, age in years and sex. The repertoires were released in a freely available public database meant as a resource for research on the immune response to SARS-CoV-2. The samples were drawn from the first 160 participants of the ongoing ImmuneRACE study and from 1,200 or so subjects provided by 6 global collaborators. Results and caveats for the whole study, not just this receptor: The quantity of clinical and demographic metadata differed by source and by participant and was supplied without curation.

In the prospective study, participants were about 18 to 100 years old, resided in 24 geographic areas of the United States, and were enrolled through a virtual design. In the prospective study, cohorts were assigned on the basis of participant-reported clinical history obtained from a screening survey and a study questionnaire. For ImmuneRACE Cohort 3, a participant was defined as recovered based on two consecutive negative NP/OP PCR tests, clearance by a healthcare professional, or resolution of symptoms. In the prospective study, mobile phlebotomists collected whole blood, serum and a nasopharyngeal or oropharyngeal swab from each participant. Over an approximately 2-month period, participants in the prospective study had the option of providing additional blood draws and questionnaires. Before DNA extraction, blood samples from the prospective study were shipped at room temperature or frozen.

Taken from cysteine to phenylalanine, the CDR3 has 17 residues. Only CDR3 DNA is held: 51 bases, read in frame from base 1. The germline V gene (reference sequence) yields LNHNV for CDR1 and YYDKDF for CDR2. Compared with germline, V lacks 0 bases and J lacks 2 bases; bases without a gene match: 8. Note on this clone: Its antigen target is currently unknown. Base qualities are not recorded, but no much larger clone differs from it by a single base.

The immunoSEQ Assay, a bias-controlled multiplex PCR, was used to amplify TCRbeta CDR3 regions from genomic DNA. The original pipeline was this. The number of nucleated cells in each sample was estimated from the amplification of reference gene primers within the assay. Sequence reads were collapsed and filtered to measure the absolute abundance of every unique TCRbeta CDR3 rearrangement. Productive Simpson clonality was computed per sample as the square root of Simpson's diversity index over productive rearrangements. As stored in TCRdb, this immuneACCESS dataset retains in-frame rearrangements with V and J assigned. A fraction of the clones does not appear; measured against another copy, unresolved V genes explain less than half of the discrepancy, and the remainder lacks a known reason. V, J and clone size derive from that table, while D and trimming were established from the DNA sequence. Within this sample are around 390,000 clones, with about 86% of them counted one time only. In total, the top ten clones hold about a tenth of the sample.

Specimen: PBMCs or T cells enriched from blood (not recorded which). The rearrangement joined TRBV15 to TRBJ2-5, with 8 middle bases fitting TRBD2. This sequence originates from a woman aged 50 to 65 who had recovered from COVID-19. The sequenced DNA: TGTGCCACCAGCAGAGATAGTGGGATAGCGGGACAAGAGACCCAGTACTTC. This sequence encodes CATSRDSGIAGQETQYF.